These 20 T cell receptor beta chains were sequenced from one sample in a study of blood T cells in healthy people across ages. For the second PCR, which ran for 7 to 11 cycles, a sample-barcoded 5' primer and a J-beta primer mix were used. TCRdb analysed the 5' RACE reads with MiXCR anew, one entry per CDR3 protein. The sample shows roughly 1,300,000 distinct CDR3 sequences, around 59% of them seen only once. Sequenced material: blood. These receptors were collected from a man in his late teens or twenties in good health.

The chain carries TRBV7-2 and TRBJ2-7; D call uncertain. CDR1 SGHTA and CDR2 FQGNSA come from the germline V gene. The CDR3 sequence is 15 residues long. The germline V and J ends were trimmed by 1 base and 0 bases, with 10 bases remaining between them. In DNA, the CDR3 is TGTGCCAGCAGCTTAGAGGCTGCCCGCTCCTACGAGCAGTACTTC. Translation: CASSLEAARSYEQYF.

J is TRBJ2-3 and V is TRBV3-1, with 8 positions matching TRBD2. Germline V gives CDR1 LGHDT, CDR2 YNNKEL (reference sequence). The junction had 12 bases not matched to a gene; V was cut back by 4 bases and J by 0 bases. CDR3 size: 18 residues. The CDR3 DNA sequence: TGTGCCAGCAGCCCCCGGAGGCTAGCGGGTTTTAGCACAGATACGCAGTATTTT. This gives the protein CASSPRRLAGFSTDTQYF.

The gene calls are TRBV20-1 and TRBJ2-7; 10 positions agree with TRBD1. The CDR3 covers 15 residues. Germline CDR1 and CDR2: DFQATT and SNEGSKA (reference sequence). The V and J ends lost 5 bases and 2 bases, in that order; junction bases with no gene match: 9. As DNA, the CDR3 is TGCAGTGCTCCTCCCGTCGGGACAGGGGCCTACGAGCAGTACTTC. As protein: CSAPPVGTGAYEQYF.

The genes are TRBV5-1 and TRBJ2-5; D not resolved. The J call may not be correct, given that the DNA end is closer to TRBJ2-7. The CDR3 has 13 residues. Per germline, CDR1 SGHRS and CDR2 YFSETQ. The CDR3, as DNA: TGCGCCAGCAGCTTGAATAACGCCTACGAGCAGTACTTC. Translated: CASSLNNAYEQYF.

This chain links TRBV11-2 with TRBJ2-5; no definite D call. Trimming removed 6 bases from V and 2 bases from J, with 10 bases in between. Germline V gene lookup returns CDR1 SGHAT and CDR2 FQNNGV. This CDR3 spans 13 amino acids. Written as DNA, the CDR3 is TGTGCCAGCAGGTCGGTATGGCAAGAGACCCAGTACTTC. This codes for CASRSVWQETQYF.

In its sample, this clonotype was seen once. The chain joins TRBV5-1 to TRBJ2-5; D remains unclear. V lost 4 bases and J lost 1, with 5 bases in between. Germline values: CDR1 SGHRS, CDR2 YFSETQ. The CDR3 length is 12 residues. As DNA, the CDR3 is TGCGCCAGCAGCATAGCCCAAGAGACCCAGTACTTC. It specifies CASSIAQETQYF.

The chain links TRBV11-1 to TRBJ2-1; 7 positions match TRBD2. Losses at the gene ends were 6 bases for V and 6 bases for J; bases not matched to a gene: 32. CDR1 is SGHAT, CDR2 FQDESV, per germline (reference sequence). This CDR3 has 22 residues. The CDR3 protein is CASSVFGATPILAGVAGNEQFF. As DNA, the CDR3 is TGTGCCAGCAGTGTATTCGGGGCAACCCCCATTTTGGCGGGAGTCGCCGGCAATGAGCAGTTCTTC.

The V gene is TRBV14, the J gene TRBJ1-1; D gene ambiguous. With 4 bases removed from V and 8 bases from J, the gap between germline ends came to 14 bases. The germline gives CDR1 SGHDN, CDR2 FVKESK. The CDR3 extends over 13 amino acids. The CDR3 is CASSLSVVSEAFF. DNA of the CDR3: TGTGCCAGCAGCCTCTCCGTGGTCAGCGAAGCTTTCTTT.

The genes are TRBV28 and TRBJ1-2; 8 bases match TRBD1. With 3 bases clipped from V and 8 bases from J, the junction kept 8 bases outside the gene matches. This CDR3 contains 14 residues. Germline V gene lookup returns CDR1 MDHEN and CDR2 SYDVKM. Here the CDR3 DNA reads TGTGCCAGCAGTTTTCTAGACAGGGGTCGGGGCTACACCTTC. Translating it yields CASSFLDRGRGYTF.

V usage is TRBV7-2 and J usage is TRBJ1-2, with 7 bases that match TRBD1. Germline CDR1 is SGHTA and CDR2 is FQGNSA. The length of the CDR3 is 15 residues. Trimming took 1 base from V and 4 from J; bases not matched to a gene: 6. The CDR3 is CASSLGQGGSYGYTF. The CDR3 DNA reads TGTGCCAGCAGCTTAGGACAGGGAGGATCCTATGGCTACACCTTC.

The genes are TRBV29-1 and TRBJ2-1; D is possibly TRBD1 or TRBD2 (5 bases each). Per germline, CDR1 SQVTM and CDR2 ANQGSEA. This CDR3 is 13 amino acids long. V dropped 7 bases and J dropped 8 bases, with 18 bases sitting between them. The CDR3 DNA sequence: TGCAGCGCTGAGGGGCCCCTCAGTCATGAGCAGTTCTTC. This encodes CSAEGPLSHEQFF.

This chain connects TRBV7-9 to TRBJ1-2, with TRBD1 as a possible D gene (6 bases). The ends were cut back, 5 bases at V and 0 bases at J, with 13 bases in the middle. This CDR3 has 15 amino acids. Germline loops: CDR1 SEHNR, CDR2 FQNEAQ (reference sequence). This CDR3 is CASSPQQGPNYGYTF. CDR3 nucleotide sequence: TGTGCCAGCAGCCCGCAACAGGGCCCTAACTATGGCTACACCTTC.

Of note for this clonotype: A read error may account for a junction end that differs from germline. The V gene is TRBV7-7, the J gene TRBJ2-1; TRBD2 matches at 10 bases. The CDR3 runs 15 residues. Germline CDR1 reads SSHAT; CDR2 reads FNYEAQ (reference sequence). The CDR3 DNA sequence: TGTGCTAGCAGCTTTGGTAGCGGGGGGATGGATGAGCAGTTCTTC. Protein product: CASSFGSGGMDEQFF.

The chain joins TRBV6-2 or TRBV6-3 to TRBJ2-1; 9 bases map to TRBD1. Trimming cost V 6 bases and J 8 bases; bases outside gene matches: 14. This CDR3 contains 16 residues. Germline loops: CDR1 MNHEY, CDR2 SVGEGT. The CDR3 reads CASRKTPGQGLHEQFF. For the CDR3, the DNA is TGTGCCAGCAGGAAGACCCCGGGACAGGGCCTACATGAGCAGTTCTTC.

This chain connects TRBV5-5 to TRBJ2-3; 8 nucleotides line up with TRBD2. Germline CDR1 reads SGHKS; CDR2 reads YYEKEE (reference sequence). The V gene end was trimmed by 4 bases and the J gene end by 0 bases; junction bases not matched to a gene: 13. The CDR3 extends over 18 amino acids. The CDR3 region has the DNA TGTGCCAGCAGCGCGGACGGGGGGGATGATTCTAGCACAGATACGCAGTATTTT. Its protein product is CASSADGGDDSSTDTQYF.

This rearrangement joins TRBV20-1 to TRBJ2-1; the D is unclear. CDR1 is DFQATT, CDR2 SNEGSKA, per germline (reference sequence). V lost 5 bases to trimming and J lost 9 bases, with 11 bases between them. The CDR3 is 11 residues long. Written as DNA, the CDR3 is TGCAGTGCTGGTCGTACGGGTGAGCAGTTCTTC. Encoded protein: CSAGRTGEQFF.

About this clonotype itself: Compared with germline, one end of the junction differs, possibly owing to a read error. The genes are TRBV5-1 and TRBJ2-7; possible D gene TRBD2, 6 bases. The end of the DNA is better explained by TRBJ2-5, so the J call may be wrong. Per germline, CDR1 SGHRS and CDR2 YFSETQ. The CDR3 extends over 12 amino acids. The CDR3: CVSSLGGETQYF. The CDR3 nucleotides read TGCGTCAGCAGCCTCGGAGGGGAGACCCAGTACTTC.

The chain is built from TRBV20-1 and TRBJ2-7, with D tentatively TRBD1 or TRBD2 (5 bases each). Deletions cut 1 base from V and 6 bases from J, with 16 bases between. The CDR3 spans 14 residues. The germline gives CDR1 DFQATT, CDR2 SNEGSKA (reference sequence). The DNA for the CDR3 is TGCAGTGCTAGAGGCGTAGGGGACCTCCGCGAGCAGTACTTC. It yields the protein CSARGVGDLREQYF.

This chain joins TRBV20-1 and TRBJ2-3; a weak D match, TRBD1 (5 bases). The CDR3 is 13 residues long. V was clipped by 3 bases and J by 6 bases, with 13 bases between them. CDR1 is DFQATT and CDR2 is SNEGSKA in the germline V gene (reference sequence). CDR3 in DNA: TGCAGTGCTAGGGACAATCCGACGGATACGCAGTATTTT. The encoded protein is CSARDNPTDTQYF.

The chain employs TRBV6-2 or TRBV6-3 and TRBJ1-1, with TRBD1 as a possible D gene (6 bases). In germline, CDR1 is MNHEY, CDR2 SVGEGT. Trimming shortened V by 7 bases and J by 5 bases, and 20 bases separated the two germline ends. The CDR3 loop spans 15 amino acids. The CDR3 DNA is TGTGCCAGCAACCCCCTGCACGGGGGCGATACTGAAGCTTTCTTT. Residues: CASNPLHGGDTEAFF.